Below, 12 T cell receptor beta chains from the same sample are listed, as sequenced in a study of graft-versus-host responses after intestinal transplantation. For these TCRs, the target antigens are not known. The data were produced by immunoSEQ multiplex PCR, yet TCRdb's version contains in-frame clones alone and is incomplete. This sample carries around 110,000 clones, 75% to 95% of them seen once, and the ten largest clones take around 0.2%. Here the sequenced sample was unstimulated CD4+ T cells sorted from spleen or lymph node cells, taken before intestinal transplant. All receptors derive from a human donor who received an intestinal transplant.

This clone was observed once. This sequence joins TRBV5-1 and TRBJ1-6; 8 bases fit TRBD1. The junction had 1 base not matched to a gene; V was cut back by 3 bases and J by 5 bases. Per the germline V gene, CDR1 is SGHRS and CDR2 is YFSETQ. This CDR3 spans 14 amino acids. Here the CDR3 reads CASSSGQDNSPLHF. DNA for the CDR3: TGCGCCAGCAGCTCGGGACAGGATAATTCACCCCTCCACTTT.

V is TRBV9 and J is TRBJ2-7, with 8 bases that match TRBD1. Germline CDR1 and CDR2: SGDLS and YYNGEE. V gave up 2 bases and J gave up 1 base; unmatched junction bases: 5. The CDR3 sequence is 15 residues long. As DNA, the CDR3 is TGTGCCAGCAGCGTCGGGACAGGTCCTTCCTACGAGCAGTACTTC. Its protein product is CASSVGTGPSYEQYF.

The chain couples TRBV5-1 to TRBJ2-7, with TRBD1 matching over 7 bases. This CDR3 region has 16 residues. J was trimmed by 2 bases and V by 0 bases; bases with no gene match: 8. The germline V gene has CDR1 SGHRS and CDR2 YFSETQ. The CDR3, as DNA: TGCGCCAGCAGCTTGGCCAGGCCCCAGGGGGCCTACGAGCAGTACTTC. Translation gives CASSLARPQGAYEQYF.

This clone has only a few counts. This CDR3 is CATGTDNQPQHF. CDR3 coding DNA: TGTGCCACCGGGACAGACAATCAGCCCCAGCATTTT. The rearrangement links TRBV6-6 to TRBJ1-5; 7 nucleotides agree with TRBD1. V dropped 10 bases and J dropped 3; count of bases not matched to a gene: 3. CDR1 is MNHNY, CDR2 SVGAGI, per germline (reference sequence). This CDR3 region has 12 residues.

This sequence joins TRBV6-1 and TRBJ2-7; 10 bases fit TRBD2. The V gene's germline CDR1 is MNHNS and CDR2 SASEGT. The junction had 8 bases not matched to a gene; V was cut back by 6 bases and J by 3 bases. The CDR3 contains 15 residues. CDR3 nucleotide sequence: TGTGCCAGCAGCCTACGCCGACTAGCGGGCTACGAGCAGTACTTC. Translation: CASSLRRLAGYEQYF.

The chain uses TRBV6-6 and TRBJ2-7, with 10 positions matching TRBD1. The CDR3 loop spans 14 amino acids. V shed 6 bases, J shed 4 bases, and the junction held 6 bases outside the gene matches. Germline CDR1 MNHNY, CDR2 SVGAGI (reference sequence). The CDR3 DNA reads TGTGCCAGCAGATCGGGACAGGGGATATACGAGCAGTACTTC. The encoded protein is CASRSGQGIYEQYF.

The chain's CDR3 is CASSLGNSGTYRGYTF. The CDR3 DNA sequence: TGTGCCAGCAGCTTAGGGAATAGTGGGACATATCGTGGCTACACCTTC. The V call is TRBV11-2, the J call TRBJ1-2; perhaps TRBD1 as D (6 bases). CDR3 length: 16 residues. Per the germline V gene, CDR1 is SGHAT and CDR2 is FQNNGV. V shed 1 base and J shed 7 bases, with 19 bases lying between them. Supplemented by reference TRBV11-2 and TRBJ1-2, the full variable domain reads EAGVAQSPRYKIIEKRQSVAFWCNPISGHATLYWYQQILGQGPKLLIQFQNNGVVDDSQLPKDRFSAERLKGVDSTLKIQPAKLEDSAVYLCASSLGNSGTYRGYTFGSGTRLTVV.

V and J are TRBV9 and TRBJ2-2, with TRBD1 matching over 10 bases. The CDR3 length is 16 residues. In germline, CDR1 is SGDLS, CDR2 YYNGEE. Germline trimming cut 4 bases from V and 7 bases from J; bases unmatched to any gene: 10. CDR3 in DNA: TGTGCCAGCAGCTCCGGGACAGGGGTTGTTGGCGGGGAGCTGTTTTTT. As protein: CASSSGTGVVGGELFF.

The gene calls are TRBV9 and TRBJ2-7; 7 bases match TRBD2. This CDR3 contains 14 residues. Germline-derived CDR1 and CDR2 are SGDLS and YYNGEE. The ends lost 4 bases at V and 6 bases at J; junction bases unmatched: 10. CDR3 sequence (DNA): TGTGCCAGCAGCCCCCGTGGGAGGGGATCCGAGCAGTACTTC. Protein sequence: CASSPRGRGSEQYF.

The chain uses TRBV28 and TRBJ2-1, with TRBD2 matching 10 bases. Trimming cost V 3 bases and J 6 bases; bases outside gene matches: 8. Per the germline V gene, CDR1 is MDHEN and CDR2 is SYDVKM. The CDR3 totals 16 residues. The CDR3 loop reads CASSLFVAGGGNEQFF. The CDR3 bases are TGTGCCAGCAGTTTGTTTGTAGCGGGAGGTGGCAATGAGCAGTTCTTC.

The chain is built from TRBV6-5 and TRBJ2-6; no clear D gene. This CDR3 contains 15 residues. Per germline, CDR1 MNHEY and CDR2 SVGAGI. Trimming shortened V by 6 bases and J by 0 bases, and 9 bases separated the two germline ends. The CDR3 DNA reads TGTGCCAGCAGGGCCCAGTACTCTGGGGCCAACGTCCTGACTTTC. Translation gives CASRAQYSGANVLTF.

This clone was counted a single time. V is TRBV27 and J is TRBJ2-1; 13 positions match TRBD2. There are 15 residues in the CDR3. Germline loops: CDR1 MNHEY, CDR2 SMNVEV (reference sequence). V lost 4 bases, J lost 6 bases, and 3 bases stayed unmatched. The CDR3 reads CASSSRTSGSNEQFF. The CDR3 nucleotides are TGTGCCAGCAGTTCCCGGACTAGCGGGAGCAATGAGCAGTTCTTC.